This T cell receptor beta chain is from a study of cytomegalovirus exposure and HLA in healthy donors. Study results and limitations: Later analysis revealed greater clonal expansion in HLA-associated TCR beta chains than in equally common others. A later analysis found that most CMV-associated TCR beta chains appeared HLA-restricted. Common viral pathogens seemed to be connected with several of the most significant clusters, according to a later analysis. In a later analysis, at a false discovery rate of 0.05, roughly 18,000 TCR beta sequences were associated with HLA alleles.

CDR1 and CDR2 from the germline V gene are SQVTM and ANQGSEA. Trimming removed 7 bases at V and 10 bases at J, with 20 bases between. This CDR3 contains 13 residues. PCR employed 60 Vbeta and 13 Jbeta primers. Generated by immunoSEQ multiplex PCR, the TCRdb table keeps only in-frame clones and is missing some. The data show roughly 140,000 clones, with approximately 82% seen just once and roughly 10% held by the top ten. This clone was counted once. Its antigen is unidentified. The sequence was obtained from a woman aged 55 to 70 in good health and CMV-seropositive. J is TRBJ2-1 and V is TRBV29-1; D gene ambiguous. Sample: PBMCs. The CDR3 protein is CSGRNQWVEEQFF. The DNA of the CDR3 is TGCAGCGGCAGGAATCAGTGGGTCGAAGAGCAGTTCTTC.